This T cell receptor beta chain was sequenced for a study of regulatory T cells in long-lasting Graves disease. Study overall: Newly diagnosed Graves' patients had under 3 months of antithyroid drugs. Points from the study as a whole: Patients with persistent disease showed a bias toward TRBV28, TRBJ1-2 and TRBJ2-5.

This clonotype has more than one count but fewer than ten. Its target is not known. Regarding time point: newly diagnosed GD, antithyroid drugs for less than 3 months. The TCR library was prepared using RNA isolated from PBMCs. Trimming cost V 6 bases and J 5 bases, with 23 bases left between them. This CDR3 region has 16 residues. Germline assignment: CDR1 SGHNT and CDR2 YYREEE (reference sequence). CDR3 regions were amplified by Arm-PCR using iRepertoire HTBI primers to build TCR beta libraries. TCRdb re-called the multiplex PCR reads through MiXCR, storing one row per CDR3 protein. The sample gives 550,000 to 700,000 distinct CDR3 sequences, 15% to 20% of which show up once; around 11% is in the top ten. The same sample was also studied in work on T cells in Graves' hyperthyroidism and ophthalmopathy. Turning to that study: The HTBI primer set served for first-round RT-PCR of the TCR CDR3. Clonotypes that were expanded in thyroid above 0.001 mostly appeared in blood too.

V is TRBV5-4 and J is TRBJ1-1; no firm D call. Specimen: peripheral blood mononuclear cells (PBMCs), collected at new diagnosis, from a patient treated with antithyroid drugs. The receptor was isolated from a man aged 18 to 35 with Graves disease. CDR3 loop: CASTGVGIGSRTEAFF. In DNA form, the CDR3 reads TGTGCCAGCACCGGAGTGGGGATTGGTAGTAGGACTGAAGCTTTCTTT.